This TCR beta chain was identified during a study of blood T cell repertoires in COVID-19. Recruitment covered under 25 US areas and drew participants whose ages spanned roughly 18 to 100 years. Per the study methods: From reference gene primer amplification, estimates of nucleated cell counts were derived. Only in-frame clones appear in the TCRdb table, and some are missing; sequencing was by immunoSEQ multiplex PCR. V and J calls plus clone size are reproduced from that table; the DNA served to infer D and trimming. The sample has roughly 69,000 clones; roughly 80% are singletons. This TCR was sampled from a woman in her 40s with acute COVID-19. Sequenced sample: PBMCs or T cells enriched from blood (not recorded which).

In DNA form, the CDR3 reads TGTGCCAGTAGGGGGGGACGGACGAACTCTGGAAACACCATATATTTT. Translating it yields CASRGGRTNSGNTIYF. This rearrangement joins TRBV19 to TRBJ1-3; weak D call: TRBD1 (5 bases). V lost 6 bases to trimming and J lost 0 bases, with 15 bases between them. CDR1 is LNHDA and CDR2 is SQIVND in the germline V gene (reference sequence). This CDR3 spans 16 amino acids.